One sample yielded the 30 T cell receptor beta chains listed below, sequenced in a study of blood T cell repertoires in COVID-19. The table came from immunoSEQ multiplex PCR; TCRdb's copy has only in-frame clones and leaves some out. This sample has 380,000 or so clones, with about 87% found just once. The sequenced material came from PBMCs or T cells enriched from blood (not recorded which). These TCRs come from a man aged 25 to 40 who had recovered from COVID-19.

The chain employs TRBV18 and TRBJ1-4, with 7 positions matching TRBD1. The V segment lost 5 bases and the J segment 4 bases; nucleotides outside the gene matches: 7. Germline-derived CDR1 and CDR2 are KGHSH and LQKENI. The CDR3 runs to 15 residues. The CDR3 region is CASSSRQGINEKLFF. CDR3 DNA: TGTGCCAGCTCATCTCGACAGGGCATTAATGAAAAACTGTTTTTT.

V usage is TRBV27 and J usage is TRBJ2-5; 9 nucleotides agree with TRBD2. V trimming: 3 bases; J trimming: 5 bases; junction bases outside the gene matches: 4. The CDR3 is made up of 14 amino acids. Germline values: CDR1 MNHEY, CDR2 SMNVEV (reference sequence). The CDR3 loop is CASSFLAGVETQYF. In DNA form, the CDR3 reads TGTGCCAGCAGTTTCTTAGCGGGGGTCGAGACCCAGTACTTC.

This chain joins TRBV10-3 and TRBJ1-5; the D is unclear. From germline, CDR1 is ENHRY and CDR2 SYGVKD. Trimming removed 4 bases at V and 1 base at J, with 11 bases between. The CDR3 consists of 15 residues. CDR3 residues: CAISVEGPSNQPQHF. Here the CDR3 DNA reads TGTGCCATCAGTGTGGAGGGTCCGAGCAATCAGCCCCAGCATTTT.

This sequence joins TRBV2 and TRBJ1-6; maybe TRBD1 (5 bases). This CDR3 has 15 amino acids. Germline V gene data show CDR1 as SNHLY and CDR2 as FYNNEI. Trimming removed 2 bases at V and 0 bases at J, with 5 bases between. The CDR3: CASSETGSYNSPLHF. CDR3 DNA: TGTGCCAGCAGTGAAACAGGCTCCTATAATTCACCCCTCCACTTT.

A single count supports this clone. The chain recombines TRBV24-1 with TRBJ2-2; 7 nucleotides line up with TRBD1. CDR3 length: 18 amino acids. CDR1 is KGHDR, CDR2 SFDVKD, per germline. The V and J ends lost 4 bases and 6 bases, in that order; junction bases with no gene match: 16. The CDR3: CATSEPQPGQPDPGELFF. In DNA, the CDR3 is TGTGCCACCAGTGAACCCCAACCGGGACAGCCAGACCCCGGGGAGCTGTTTTTT.

This clone is a singleton in its sample. The V gene is TRBV25-1, the J gene TRBJ2-2, with 10 positions matching TRBD1. CDR3 length equals 16 residues. CDR1 and CDR2 (germline): MGHDK, SYGVNS. J lost 2 bases, V lost 8 bases, and 8 bases had no gene match. The CDR3 DNA sequence: TGTGCCAGCCCCTACCGGGACAGGGGAAACACCGGGGAGCTGTTTTTT. Residues: CASPYRDRGNTGELFF.

The chain combines TRBV5-4 with TRBJ1-4; D not certain. The CDR3 covers 14 residues. From germline, CDR1 is SGHNT and CDR2 YYREEE (reference sequence). V lost 0 bases, J lost 0 bases, and 3 bases lay in between. CDR3 sequence (DNA): TGTGCCAGCAGCTTGGCTGCAACTAATGAAAAACTGTTTTTT. This codes for CASSLAATNEKLFF. The full variable domain, in which reference TRBV5-4 and TRBJ1-4 provide the parts outside the CDR3, is ETGVTQSPTHLIKTRGQQVTLRCSSQSGHNTVSWYQQALGQGPQFIFQYYREEENGRGNFPPRFSGLQFPNYSSELNVNALELDDSALYLCASSLAATNEKLFFGSGTQLSVL.

This clone was detected only once. The chain recombines TRBV9 with TRBJ1-3, with D maybe TRBD1 (6 bases). The CDR3 runs to 17 residues. Germline values: CDR1 SGDLS, CDR2 YYNGEE. V gave up 3 bases and J gave up 4 bases, with 20 bases separating them. CDR3 sequence (DNA): TGTGCCAGCAGCGCCAATCCTACAGGGCTCGACGGAAACACCATATATTTT. Amino acids: CASSANPTGLDGNTIYF.

This chain links TRBV3-1 (or the pseudogene TRBV3-2) with TRBJ1-1; D unresolved. CDR3 length: 15 amino acids. Germline assignment: CDR1 LGHDT and CDR2 YNNKEL (reference sequence). V dropped 4 bases and J dropped 8 bases, with 20 bases sitting between them. The CDR3 is CASSPPWTVGGEAFF. Here the CDR3 DNA reads TGTGCCAGCAGCCCCCCGTGGACGGTCGGCGGGGAAGCTTTCTTT.

This clone appeared once. The rearrangement joins TRBV18 to TRBJ2-2; TRBD2 matches at 9 bases. The germline gives CDR1 KGHSH, CDR2 LQKENI. Trimming took 3 bases from V and 5 from J; bases not matched to a gene: 7. The CDR3 runs 16 residues. In nucleotides, the CDR3 is TGTGCCAGCTCACCCGGCGGGGGGGCCCGGACCGGGGAGCTGTTTTTT. Protein product: CASSPGGGARTGELFF.

The chain employs TRBV14 and TRBJ1-2; a weak D match, TRBD1 (6 bases). Germline V gene sequence: CDR1 SGHDN, CDR2 FVKESK. Trimming removed 1 base from V and 5 bases from J, with 11 bases in between. This CDR3 contains 14 residues. The CDR3 nucleotides read TGTGCCAGCAGCCAAGCACAGGGACCGTATGGCTACACCTTC. Translated: CASSQAQGPYGYTF.

The chain carries TRBV3-1 (or the pseudogene TRBV3-2) and TRBJ2-1; D is unclear. The CDR3 contains 16 residues. Germline CDR1 LGHDT, CDR2 YNNKEL (reference sequence). The ends were cut back, 1 base at V and 5 bases at J, with 15 bases in the middle. CDR3 sequence reads: CASSQAGGWSDNEQFF. CDR3 coding DNA: TGTGCCAGCAGCCAAGCCGGTGGGTGGAGTGACAATGAGCAGTTCTTC.

J is TRBJ1-3 and V is TRBV18; TRBD1 agrees at 10 bases. Germline values: CDR1 KGHSH, CDR2 LQKENI. V lost 1 base and J lost 8; bases outside the gene matches: 2. This CDR3 spans 14 amino acids. The CDR3 DNA follows: TGTGCCAGCTCACCACGGACAGGGGGGGACACCATATATTTT. It encodes CASSPRTGGDTIYF.

This chain joins TRBV6-5 and TRBJ2-7, with TRBD1 matching over 10 bases. The V segment lost 2 bases and the J segment 0 bases; nucleotides outside the gene matches: 4. Germline V gives CDR1 MNHEY, CDR2 SVGAGI. This CDR3 has 16 amino acids. The CDR3 DNA reads TGTGCCAGCAGTTACCAGGGACAGGGGTCCTCCTACGAGCAGTACTTC. Residues: CASSYQGQGSSYEQYF.

The CDR3 coding sequence is TGTGCCGTCAAAAGGGACAGGGAATCCTACGAGCAGTACTTC. This sequence encodes CAVKRDRESYEQYF. This chain links TRBV10-3 with TRBJ2-7; 9 nucleotides line up with TRBD1. V was clipped by 11 bases and J by 1 base; unmatched bases: 9. The CDR3 totals 14 residues. Germline values: CDR1 ENHRY, CDR2 SYGVKD.

This clone came up once. The V call is TRBV29-1, the J call TRBJ1-2, with 8 bases that match TRBD1. The germline V gene has CDR1 SQVTM and CDR2 ANQGSEA. CDR3 length: 19 amino acids. V lost 4 bases and J lost 3; bases outside the gene matches: 22. The CDR3, as DNA: TGCAGCGTTGGGTACAGGGGGAAGAGGGTAGGAACAGTCGACTATGGCTACACCTTC. Its protein is CSVGYRGKRVGTVDYGYTF. Complete variable domain (other parts from reference TRBV29-1 and TRBJ1-2): SAVISQKPSRDICQRGTSLTIQCQVDSQVTMMFWYRQQPGQSLTLIATANQGSEATYESGFVIDKFPISRPNLTFSTLTVSNMSPEDSSIYLCSVGYRGKRVGTVDYGYTFGSGTRLTVV.

This chain uses TRBV11-2 with TRBJ2-6; D might be TRBD1 (5 bases). The CDR3 is 15 amino acids. Trimming left V 3 bases short and J 2 bases short, with 8 bases between. CDR1 is SGHAT and CDR2 is FQNNGV in the germline V gene. The CDR3 region is CASSLMGPGANVLTF. The DNA of the CDR3 is TGTGCCAGCAGCTTGATGGGGCCTGGGGCCAACGTCCTGACTTTC.

The CDR3 loop reads CASSYQPLGAYEQYF. The CDR3 DNA reads as TGTGCCAGCAGCTACCAGCCCCTGGGCGCCTACGAGCAGTACTTC. The chain links TRBV7-3 to TRBJ2-7; D gene unclear. V lost 4 bases and J lost 2, with 15 bases in between. CDR3 length equals 15 residues. The germline V gene has CDR1 SGHTA and CDR2 FQGTGA.

This clone was seen more than once but under ten times. The genes are TRBV7-3 and TRBJ2-5; 8 nucleotides line up with TRBD1. Per germline, CDR1 SGHTA and CDR2 FQGTGA. The J segment lost 4 bases and the V segment lost 2 bases, leaving 0 bases of the junction unmatched. The CDR3 has 13 amino acids. The CDR3 sequence is CASSLGQGETQYF. The CDR3 DNA reads as TGTGCCAGCAGCTTAGGACAGGGAGAGACCCAGTACTTC.

V is TRBV7-8 and J is TRBJ1-3; D is unclear. CDR3 length equals 16 residues. Trimming left V 1 base short and J 3 bases short, with 13 bases between. Germline V gene data show CDR1 as SGHVS and CDR2 as FQNEAQ. CDR3 region: CASSLVESAGGNTIYF. The CDR3 DNA sequence: TGTGCCAGCAGCTTAGTTGAATCCGCCGGTGGAAACACCATATATTTT.

The V call is TRBV2, the J call TRBJ1-2, with 9 bases matching TRBD1. Germline-derived CDR1 and CDR2 are SNHLY and FYNNEI. CDR3 length: 15 residues. The trim removed 6 bases at V and 4 bases at J, leaving 9 bases unmatched. As DNA, the CDR3 is TGTGCCAGCAGACCACCGGGACAGGGTCCCTATGGCTACACCTTC. It codes for CASRPPGQGPYGYTF. Full variable domain (rest looked up from reference TRBV2 and TRBJ1-2): EPEVTQTPSHQVTQMGQEVILRCVPISNHLYFYWYRQILGQKVEFLVSFYNNEISEKSEIFDDQFSVERPDGSNFTLKIRSTKLEDSAMYFCASRPPGQGPYGYTFGSGTRLTVV.

The V and J genes are TRBV6-1 and TRBJ2-3; 8 positions match TRBD2. The CDR3 runs to 17 residues. The junction had 16 bases not matched to a gene; V was cut back by 1 base and J by 10 bases. Germline V gene sequence: CDR1 MNHNS, CDR2 SASEGT. CDR3 sequence (DNA): TGTGCCAGCAGTGAAGAGGGGCTAGCGGGCTACGGGAAAGCGCAGTATTTT. Protein product: CASSEEGLAGYGKAQYF.

The V and J genes are TRBV7-8 and TRBJ1-1, with D possibly being TRBD1 (5 bases). The CDR3 has 16 amino acids. CDR1 and CDR2 from the germline V gene are SGHVS and FQNEAQ. The V end lost 5 bases, the J end lost 4 bases, and 20 bases lay between the germline ends. The CDR3 DNA is TGTGCCAGCAGCCACGGGCGGAGGGGAGTTCGCACTGAAGCTTTCTTT. Amino acids: CASSHGRRGVRTEAFF. Looking up the rest from reference TRBV7-8 and TRBJ1-1 gives the full variable domain: GAGVSQSPRYKVAKRGQDVALRCDPISGHVSLFWYQQALGQGPEFLTYFQNEAQLDKSGLPSDRFFAERPEGSVSTLKIQRTQQEDSAVYLCASSHGRRGVRTEAFFGQGTRLTVV.

V gene TRBV5-6 combines with J gene TRBJ2-5; D perhaps matches TRBD1 (5 bases). The germline gives CDR1 SGHDT, CDR2 YYEEEE. CDR3 length equals 13 residues. V was cut by 5 bases and J by 8 bases, with 16 bases left in between. The CDR3 nucleotides are TGTGCCAGCAGGACAGACACCAAGAGAACCCAGTACTTC. This gives the protein CASRTDTKRTQYF.

The chain is built from TRBV29-1 and TRBJ1-3; TRBD1 might be the D (5 bases). CDR1 and CDR2 (germline): SQVTM, ANQGSEA. This CDR3 region has 13 residues. V was clipped by 7 bases and J by 0 bases, with 10 bases between them. This chain's CDR3 is CSAQEGSGNTIYF. The CDR3 coding sequence is TGCAGCGCACAGGAGGGCTCTGGAAACACCATATATTTT.

The rearrangement joins TRBV19 to TRBJ2-1; no clear D. There are 15 residues in the CDR3. The V gene lost 1 base and the J gene lost 4 bases, with 11 bases spanning the gap. The germline V gene encodes CDR1 LNHDA and CDR2 SQIVND (reference sequence). The CDR3, as DNA: TGTGCCAGTAGTATAGGCCCAGGCTTGTACAATGAGCAGTTCTTC. This encodes CASSIGPGLYNEQFF.

The V gene is TRBV28, the J gene TRBJ1-2, with D maybe TRBD1 (5 bases). Trimming left V 3 bases short and J 4 bases short, with 6 bases between. Germline lookup yields CDR1 MDHEN and CDR2 SYDVKM. CDR3 length: 12 amino acids. The CDR3 DNA sequence: TGTGCCAGCAGTTTGGGGGGCTATGGCTACACCTTC. As protein: CASSLGGYGYTF.

The CDR3 is CASSFLLVAGDTDTQYF. The DNA for the CDR3 is TGTGCCAGCAGCTTTCTCCTTGTAGCGGGGGACACAGATACGCAGTATTTT. The chain combines TRBV5-6 with TRBJ2-3; 9 bases align to TRBD2. With V trimmed by 2 bases and J by 2 bases, 9 bases remained unmatched. Germline V lookup: CDR1 SGHDT, CDR2 YYEEEE. The CDR3 sequence is 17 residues long.

The CDR3 sequence is CASSVDRRANYGYTF. The CDR3 DNA sequence: TGTGCCAGCAGCGTAGACAGGCGAGCTAACTATGGCTACACCTTC. The rearrangement uses TRBV9 and TRBJ1-2; D perhaps matches TRBD1 (5 bases). With 0 bases removed from V and 0 bases from J, the gap between germline ends came to 9 bases. Per the germline V gene, CDR1 is SGDLS and CDR2 is YYNGEE. The CDR3 has 15 residues.

The chain recombines TRBV19 with TRBJ2-2; 9 bases are shared with TRBD2. The CDR3 totals 15 residues. In germline, CDR1 is LNHDA, CDR2 SQIVND (reference sequence). The junction had 7 bases not matched to a gene; V was cut back by 5 bases and J by 6 bases. Here the CDR3 reads CASSVSGGGSGELFF. CDR3 coding DNA: TGTGCCAGTAGTGTTAGCGGGGGCGGGTCCGGGGAGCTGTTTTTT.